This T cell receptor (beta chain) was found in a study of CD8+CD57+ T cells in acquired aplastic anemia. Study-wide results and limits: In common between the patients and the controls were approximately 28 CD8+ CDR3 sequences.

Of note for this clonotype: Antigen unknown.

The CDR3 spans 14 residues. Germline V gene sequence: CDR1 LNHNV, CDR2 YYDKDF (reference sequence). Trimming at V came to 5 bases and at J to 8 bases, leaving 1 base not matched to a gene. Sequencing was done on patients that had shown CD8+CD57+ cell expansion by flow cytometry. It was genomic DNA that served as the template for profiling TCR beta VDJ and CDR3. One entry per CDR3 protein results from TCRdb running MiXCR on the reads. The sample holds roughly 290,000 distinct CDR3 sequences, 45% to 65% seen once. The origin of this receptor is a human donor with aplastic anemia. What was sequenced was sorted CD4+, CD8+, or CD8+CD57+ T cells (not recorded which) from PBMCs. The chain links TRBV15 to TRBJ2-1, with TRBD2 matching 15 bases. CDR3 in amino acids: CATSGLAGGHEQFF. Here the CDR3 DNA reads TGTGCCACCAGCGGACTAGCGGGAGGGCATGAGCAGTTCTTC. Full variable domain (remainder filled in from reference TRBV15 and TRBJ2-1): DAMVIQNPRYQVTQFGKPVTLSCSQTLNHNVMYWYQQKSSQAPKLLFHYYDKDFNNEADTPDNFQSRRPNTSFCFLDIRSPGLGDTAMYLCATSGLAGGHEQFFGPGTRLTVL.